This TCR beta chain comes out of a study of cytomegalovirus exposure and HLA in healthy donors. Study-level results: Generally TCR sequences proved uncommon, though certain public TCRs appeared in numerous donors.

The CDR3 covers 13 residues. With 4 bases removed from V and 4 bases from J, the gap between germline ends came to 11 bases. Germline CDR1 is GTSNPN and CDR2 is SVGIG (reference sequence). Both 60 Vbeta primers and 13 Jbeta primers went into the PCR. Method: immunoSEQ multiplex PCR; TCRdb's copy keeps in-frame clones and lacks some. The sample lists 90,000 to 130,000 clones, around 64% occurring once. Points on this clone: The antigen is unknown.

The specimen was PBMCs. The V call is TRBV30, the J call TRBJ1-5, with D possibly being TRBD1 (5 bases). This clonotype was obtained from a man aged 25 to 40 in good health and CMV-seropositive. CDR3: CAWNTGLNQPQHF. For the CDR3, the DNA is TGTGCCTGGAACACAGGCTTGAATCAGCCCCAGCATTTT.